The T cell receptor (beta chain) under discussion was sequenced for a study of cytomegalovirus exposure and HLA in healthy donors. Study-level findings and limits: The investigators catalogued 150 to 200 TCR beta chains as cytomegalovirus-associated.

With respect to this clone: The antigen is unknown.

Only in-frame clones appear in the TCRdb table, and some are missing; sequencing was by immunoSEQ multiplex PCR. The sample holds about 140,000 clones, roughly nine tenths seen once. The TCR was taken from a man aged 18 to 35 in good health and CMV-seronegative. The sample consisted of PBMCs.

CDR3 loop: CASSLSGIPGELFF. The CDR3 DNA reads TGTGCCAGCAGCCTTAGCGGGATACCCGGGGAGCTGTTTTTT. The chain carries TRBV9 and TRBJ2-2; the match to TRBD2 covers 8 bases. The length of the CDR3 is 14 residues. V shed 4 bases and J 6 bases; nucleotides not matched to a gene: 5. Per germline, CDR1 SGDLS and CDR2 YYNGEE.